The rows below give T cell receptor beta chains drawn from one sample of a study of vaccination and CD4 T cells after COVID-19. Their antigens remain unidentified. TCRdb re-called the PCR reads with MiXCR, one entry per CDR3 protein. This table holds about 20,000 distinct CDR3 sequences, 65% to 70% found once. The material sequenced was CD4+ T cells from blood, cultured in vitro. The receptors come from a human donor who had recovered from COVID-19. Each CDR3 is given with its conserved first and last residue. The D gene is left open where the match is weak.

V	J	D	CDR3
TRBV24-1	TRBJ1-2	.	CATSDSGGYGYTF
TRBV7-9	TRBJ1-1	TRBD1	CASSLSGRGINSEAFF
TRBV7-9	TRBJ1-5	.	CASLDGQPQHF
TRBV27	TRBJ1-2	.	CASSNRGGLGTF
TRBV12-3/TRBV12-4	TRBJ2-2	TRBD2	CASSFLVAGTGELFF
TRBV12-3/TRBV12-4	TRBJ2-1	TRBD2	CASRPSSGRYNEQFF
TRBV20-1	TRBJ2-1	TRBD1	CSASRDSLNNEQFF
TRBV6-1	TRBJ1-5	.	CASSDPGLKQSNQPQHF
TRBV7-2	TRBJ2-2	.	CASSLRGRTGELFF
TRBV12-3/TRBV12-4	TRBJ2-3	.	CASSFGQSSSTDTQYF
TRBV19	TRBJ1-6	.	CATKESSYNSPLHF
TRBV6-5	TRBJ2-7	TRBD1	CASSFGQDPFYEQYF
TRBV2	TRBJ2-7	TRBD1	CASSYRQGTYEQYF
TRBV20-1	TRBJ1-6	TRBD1	CSARVWTGGSVRGISNSPLHF
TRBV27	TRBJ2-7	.	CASRKRAEGRLSYEQYF
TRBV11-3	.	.	CASSFQETQYF
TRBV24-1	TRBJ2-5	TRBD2	CATSDRLAGQETQYF
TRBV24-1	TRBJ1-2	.	CATRKDESYGYTF
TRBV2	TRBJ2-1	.	CASTSDYNEQFF
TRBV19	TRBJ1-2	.	CASSLGTYGYTF
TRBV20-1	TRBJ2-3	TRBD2	CSAGLAGGPWVFSTDTQYF
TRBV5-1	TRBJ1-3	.	CASSPGTRNTIYF
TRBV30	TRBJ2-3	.	CAWRATDTQYF
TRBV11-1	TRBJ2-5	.	CASSLAGGAETQYF
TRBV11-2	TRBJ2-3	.	CASLEPQGVADTQYF
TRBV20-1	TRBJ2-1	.	CSAWGLAGNEQFF
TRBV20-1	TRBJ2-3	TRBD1	CSASDRGTDTQYF
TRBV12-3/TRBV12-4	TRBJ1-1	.	CASSLGRVGTEAFF
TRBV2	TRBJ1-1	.	CASSEGGKRGANTEAFF
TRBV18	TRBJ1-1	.	CASSPIRDTEAFF
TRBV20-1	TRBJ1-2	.	CSATGTSEYGYTF
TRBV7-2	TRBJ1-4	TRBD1	CASSPLPGQANEKLFF
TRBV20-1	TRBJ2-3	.	CSAEVGISADTQYF
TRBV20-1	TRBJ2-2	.	CSAYRVLTGELFF
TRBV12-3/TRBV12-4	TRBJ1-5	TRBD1	CASSLQGSSNQPQHF
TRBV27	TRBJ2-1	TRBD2	CASSPRTSGGNEQFF
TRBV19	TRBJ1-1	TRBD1	CASNLWGQGRTEAFF
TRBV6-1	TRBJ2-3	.	CASSEVGTDTQYF
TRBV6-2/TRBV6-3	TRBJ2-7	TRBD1	CASSYPGTGGEQYF
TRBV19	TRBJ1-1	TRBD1	CASKAQGDTEAFF
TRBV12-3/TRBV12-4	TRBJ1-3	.	CASSSTHRWGNTIYF
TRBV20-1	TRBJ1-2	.	CSATRAVYGYTF
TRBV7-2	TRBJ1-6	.	CASSLGNVNSPLHF
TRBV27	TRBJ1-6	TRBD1	CASSLDRGNSPLHF
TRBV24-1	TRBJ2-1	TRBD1	CATNRQGADEQFF
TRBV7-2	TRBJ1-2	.	CASSLGGPGTNSGYTF
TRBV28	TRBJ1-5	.	CASSPRAYAGNQPQHF
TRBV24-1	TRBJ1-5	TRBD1	CATSDPTGGHQPQHF
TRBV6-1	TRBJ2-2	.	CASSEQVLERAGELFF
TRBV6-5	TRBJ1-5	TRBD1	CASSYTDRVRHRQPQHF
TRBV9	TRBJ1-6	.	CASSVARVGNSPLHF
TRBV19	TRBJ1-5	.	CASSIQGSASQPQHF
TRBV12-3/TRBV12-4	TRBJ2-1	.	CASSSQGGSYNEQFF